The 20 T cell receptor beta chains reported below all come from one sample, sequenced in a study of OX40 agonist ivuxolimab in advanced cancers. Assay used: immunoSEQ multiplex PCR; TCRdb lists only in-frame clones, some missing. The sample holds 60,000 to 75,000 clones, over 65% seen once. This sample comprised CD4+ or CD8+ T cells sorted from blood, obtained in a trial of the OX40 agonist ivuxolimab. These receptors all stem from an adult with an advanced solid tumor such as melanoma, head and neck, liver or kidney cancer.

CDR3 region: CAGGGQNNEQFF. DNA of the CDR3: TGTGCCGGGGGGGGGCAGAACAATGAGCAGTTCTTC. The V gene is TRBV28, the J gene TRBJ2-1, with D maybe TRBD2 (7 bases). Trimming took 11 bases from V and 5 from J, leaving 13 bases between them. Germline CDR1 reads MDHEN; CDR2 reads SYDVKM. The CDR3 extends over 12 amino acids.

This sequence joins TRBV2 and TRBJ2-5; 12 bases map to TRBD2. Germline values: CDR1 SNHLY, CDR2 FYNNEI. The CDR3 has 16 residues. Trimming removed 5 bases from V and 5 bases from J; junction bases left unmatched: 9. In DNA, the CDR3 is TGTGCCAGCAGTAAAAGGACTAGCGGGATGGGGGAGACCCAGTACTTC. Encoded protein: CASSKRTSGMGETQYF.

The rearrangement joins TRBV9 to TRBJ2-6; D is uncertain. Trimming removed 0 bases at V and 4 bases at J, with 8 bases between. This CDR3 is built from 15 residues. The V gene's germline CDR1 is SGDLS and CDR2 YYNGEE. This CDR3 reads CASSVERAGANVLTF. The DNA of the CDR3 is TGTGCCAGCAGCGTAGAGAGAGCCGGGGCCAACGTCCTGACTTTC.

CDR3 nucleotide sequence: TGCGCCAGCAGCTTGGGACTTAGCACAGATACGCAGTATTTT. Amino acid sequence: CASSLGLSTDTQYF. The V call is TRBV5-1, the J call TRBJ2-3; D gene uncertain. In germline, CDR1 is SGHRS, CDR2 YFSETQ. Trimming stripped 0 bases from V and 0 bases from J, with 5 bases between. The CDR3 consists of 14 residues.

This sequence joins TRBV5-4 and TRBJ1-1; D is perhaps TRBD1 (5 bases). The CDR3 consists of 15 residues. The V and J ends lost 0 bases and 1 base respectively, with 10 bases between them. Germline V gives CDR1 SGHNT, CDR2 YYREEE (reference sequence). The CDR3 sequence is CASSLDGGGNTEAFF. In DNA form, the CDR3 reads TGTGCCAGCAGCTTGGACGGGGGTGGGAACACTGAAGCTTTCTTT. Complete variable domain (other parts from reference TRBV5-4 and TRBJ1-1): ETGVTQSPTHLIKTRGQQVTLRCSSQSGHNTVSWYQQALGQGPQFIFQYYREEENGRGNFPPRFSGLQFPNYSSELNVNALELDDSALYLCASSLDGGGNTEAFFGQGTRLTVV.

The V gene is TRBV5-6, the J gene TRBJ2-4, with no clear D. Trimming removed 0 bases at V and 7 bases at J, with 5 bases between. This CDR3 contains 12 residues. The germline CDR1 and CDR2 sequences are SGHDT and YYEEEE. CDR3 residues: CASSLGENIQYF. CDR3 nucleotide sequence: TGTGCCAGCAGCTTGGGAGAGAACATTCAGTACTTC.

The rearrangement uses TRBV7-9 and TRBJ1-3; D is unclear. The germline gives CDR1 SEHNR, CDR2 FQNEAQ (reference sequence). Trimming removed 5 bases at V and 4 bases at J, with 12 bases between. The CDR3 covers 14 residues. CDR3 region: CASSPSPGGNTIYF. Here the CDR3 DNA reads TGTGCCAGCAGCCCGTCCCCGGGGGGAAACACCATATATTTT.

The V and J genes are TRBV5-1 and TRBJ1-1; TRBD1 agrees at 7 bases. CDR3 size: 14 residues. In germline, CDR1 is SGHRS, CDR2 YFSETQ. Trimming removed 6 bases from V and 4 bases from J; junction bases left unmatched: 9. The CDR3 DNA follows: TGCGCCAGCACCCTGGGGCAGGGGGGCACTGAAGCTTTCTTT. Protein sequence: CASTLGQGGTEAFF.

V and J are TRBV29-1 and TRBJ2-5; tentatively, D is TRBD1 (5 bases). Trimming left V 0 bases short and J 5 bases short, with 7 bases between. CDR1 and CDR2 (germline): SQVTM, ANQGSEA. The CDR3 runs 12 residues. In DNA form, the CDR3 reads TGCAGCGTTGAAGACCCAGGGGAGACCCAGTACTTC. It encodes CSVEDPGETQYF.

The CDR3 coding sequence is TGTGCCAGCAGCTCTCCTAGCGGGGGCGCTAACAATGAGCAGTTCTTC. Amino acids: CASSSPSGGANNEQFF. The chain links TRBV7-9 to TRBJ2-1, with 10 bases identical to TRBD2. J was trimmed by 5 bases and V by 4 bases; bases with no gene match: 8. This CDR3 has 16 residues. Per germline, CDR1 SEHNR and CDR2 FQNEAQ (reference sequence).

This chain joins TRBV6-5 and TRBJ2-5, with D uncertain. The CDR3 has 15 amino acids. Germline V CDR1 and CDR2: MNHEY, SVGAGI. V shed 0 bases and J shed 1 base, with 9 bases lying between them. The chain's CDR3 is CASSYSVRSQETQYF. The CDR3, as DNA: TGTGCCAGCAGTTACTCAGTGCGTTCCCAAGAGACCCAGTACTTC.

The rearrangement uses TRBV7-2 and TRBJ1-2; no reliable D call. Germline V gene lookup returns CDR1 SGHTA and CDR2 FQGNSA. Trimming cost V 2 bases and J 7 bases, with 17 bases left between them. The CDR3 has 15 residues. The chain's CDR3 is CASSLSVLRAGGYTF. The CDR3 nucleotides are TGTGCCAGCAGCTTAAGCGTTTTGAGAGCCGGTGGCTACACCTTC. The full variable domain, rest sourced from reference TRBV7-2 and TRBJ1-2, is GAGVSQSPSNKVTEKGKDVELRCDPISGHTALYWYRQSLGQGLEFLIYFQGNSAPDKSGLPSDRFSAERTGGSVSTLTIQRTQQEDSAVYLCASSLSVLRAGGYTFGSGTRLTVV.

V gene TRBV6-5 combines with J gene TRBJ2-1; 7 positions match TRBD2. V trimming: 3 bases; J trimming: 3 bases; junction bases outside the gene matches: 8. CDR1 is MNHEY, CDR2 SVGAGI, per germline. The CDR3 contains 16 residues. The CDR3 spells CASSYRASGRYNEQFF. The DNA of the CDR3 is TGTGCCAGCAGTTATAGGGCTAGCGGACGCTACAATGAGCAGTTCTTC.

This clone was observed a handful of times. J is TRBJ1-6 and V is TRBV7-9; 10 nucleotides agree with TRBD1. CDR1 is SEHNR, CDR2 FQNEAQ, per germline (reference sequence). This CDR3 contains 13 residues. The J segment lost 10 bases and the V segment lost 4 bases, leaving 1 base of the junction unmatched. This chain's CDR3 is CASSWDRGSPLHF. The CDR3 bases are TGTGCCAGCAGCTGGGACAGGGGATCACCCCTCCACTTT. Filled out from reference TRBV7-9 and TRBJ1-6, the complete variable domain reads DTGVSQNPRHKITKRGQNVTFRCDPISEHNRLYWYRQTLGQGPEFLTYFQNEAQLEKSRLLSDRFSAERPKGSFSTLEIQRTEQGDSAMYLCASSWDRGSPLHFGNGTRLTVT.

This clone occurred once. The CDR3 loop reads CASSYSSRTYGYTF. DNA of the CDR3: TGTGCCAGCAGTTACTCGAGTCGAACCTATGGCTACACCTTC. This chain joins TRBV6-5 and TRBJ1-2; D unclear. Deletions cut 0 bases from V and 4 bases from J, with 9 bases between. CDR3 size: 14 residues. Germline assignment: CDR1 MNHEY and CDR2 SVGAGI.

The CDR3 sequence: CASSSGPTGEQYF. The CDR3 region has the DNA TGTGCCAGCAGCTCCGGTCCCACTGGGGAGCAGTACTTC. V is TRBV28 and J is TRBJ2-7; no clear D gene. The V gene lost 6 bases and the J gene lost 7 bases, with 16 bases spanning the gap. Germline V gives CDR1 MDHEN, CDR2 SYDVKM. The CDR3 runs to 13 residues.

The rearrangement uses TRBV19 and TRBJ1-2; D possibly corresponds to TRBD1 (6 bases). The V gene lost 4 bases and the J gene lost 6 bases, with 18 bases spanning the gap. The CDR3 length is 15 residues. Germline V gene data show CDR1 as LNHDA and CDR2 as SQIVND (reference sequence). The CDR3 region is CASSTRKTGLHGYTF. DNA for the CDR3: TGTGCCAGTAGTACCCGTAAGACAGGACTCCATGGCTACACCTTC. The whole variable domain, remainder taken from reference TRBV19 and TRBJ1-2, is DGGITQSPKYLFRKEGQNVTLSCEQNLNHDAMYWYRQDPGQGLRLIYYSQIVNDFQKGDIAEGYSVSREKKESFPLTVTSAQKNPTAFYLCASSTRKTGLHGYTFGSGTRLTVV.

The chain uses TRBV9 and TRBJ2-7, with D tentatively TRBD1 (6 bases). Germline V lookup: CDR1 SGDLS, CDR2 YYNGEE. The CDR3 is 15 amino acids. V was trimmed by 0 bases and J by 4 bases, leaving 14 bases between them. CDR3 DNA: TGTGCCAGCAGCGTAGGGCCAGGGGTTATGTACGAGCAGTACTTC. Its protein product is CASSVGPGVMYEQYF.

The chain employs TRBV29-1 and TRBJ2-5; 7 bases line up with TRBD2. Trimming removed 4 bases from V and 2 bases from J; junction bases left unmatched: 4. Per the germline V gene, CDR1 is SQVTM and CDR2 is ANQGSEA. The CDR3 spans 13 residues. CDR3 sequence reads: CSVVPSGQETQYF. CDR3 DNA: TGCAGCGTTGTCCCTAGCGGACAAGAGACCCAGTACTTC.

Points on this clone: One end of the junction does not line up with germline, which may come from a read error. The rearrangement uses TRBV25-1 and TRBJ1-3; D is uncertain. The CDR3 contains 12 residues. Germline CDR1 is MGHDK and CDR2 is SYGVNS. CDR3 region: CASKGSGNTTYF. CDR3 in DNA: TGTGCCAGCAAGGGCTCTGGAAACACCACATATTTT.